Sequencing of this TCR beta chain was carried out in a study of T cell repertoires in cytomegalovirus infection. Study in general: Public TCR beta signatures provided an indication of both CMV infection and a matching HLA type. Findings and limits, study-wide: CMV carriers having the relevant HLA were flagged by cumulative public TCR beta family frequency. Dominant in the ex vivo response were TCR beta clonotypes restricted by HLA-C and specific for CMV.

Trimming removed 4 bases at V and 2 bases at J, with 15 bases between. CDR3 length: 15 residues. Germline V CDR1 and CDR2: SGHTA, FQGNSA. Of note for this clonotype: The antigen remains unidentified.

TCRdb re-called the reads with MiXCR, one entry per CDR3 protein. The top ten hold over 90% of the sample, which has around 85,000 distinct CDR3 sequences, about half seen once. The chain employs TRBV7-2 and TRBJ2-7, with D hard to call. The sequence was obtained from a human donor in good health (CMV status not recorded). Some clones in this sample may be carry-over from other donors' samples. Here the sequenced sample was CD8+ T cells from cultured PBMCs, taken from culture after CMV antigen stimulation. CDR3 protein: CASSSPRVGTYEQYF. CDR3 nucleotide sequence: TGTGCCAGCAGCTCCCCCCGAGTTGGGACCTACGAGCAGTACTTC.